These T cell receptor beta chains were read from a single sample in a study of blood T cell repertoires in COVID-19. Clones were sequenced by immunoSEQ multiplex PCR, and TCRdb holds only the in-frame ones, with some missing. The sample includes some 150,000 clones, approximately 80% seen only once; the top ten take 7% to 10%. Material: peripheral blood. These receptors all stem from a human donor with acute or convalescent COVID-19. The donor label of this sample is uncertain. Both conserved end residues are part of each CDR3. A D gene is named only where the DNA matches it firmly. Clone size is given for some rows only: seen once, a few or many times, or a class if the clone is expanded.

>TRBJ1-2|14|few|TRBV5-4|-
TGTGCCAGCAGCTTGGACAGGGCCTACTATGGCTACACCTTC
CASSLDRAYYGYTF
>TRBJ2-7|14|once|TRBV19|TRBD2
TGTGCCAGTAGTCTCAGCGGGAGCCCCTACGAGCAGTACTTC
CASSLSGSPYEQYF
>TRBJ1-5|13|-|TRBV6-5|-
TGTGCCAGCAGTTACTCGAGTGGTCAGCCCCAGCATTTT
CASSYSSGQPQHF
>TRBJ1-3|17|-|TRBV4-1|-
TGCGCCAGCAGCCAAGATCCCCCCAGGGGAGGGGGAAACACCATATATTTT
CASSQDPPRGGGNTIYF
>TRBJ1-4|17|-|TRBV5-1|TRBD1
TGCGCCAGCAGACAAGGGGGCGGGTTGGCGACTAATGAAAAACTGTTTTTT
CASRQGGGLATNEKLFF
>TRBJ1-1|12|once|TRBV12-3/TRBV12-4|-
TGTGCCAGCACCTCCGGTACGGCTGAAGCTTTCTTT
CASTSGTAEAFF
>TRBJ2-2|12|-|TRBV30|-
TGTGCCTGGATTCCTTACACCGGGGAGCTGTTTTTT
CAWIPYTGELFF
>TRBJ2-7|14|few|TRBV7-8|TRBD1
TGTGCCAGCAGCCCTGGGACAGGGGGAGTCGAGCAGTACTTC
CASSPGTGGVEQYF
>TRBJ2-2|15|-|TRBV11-3|-
TGTGCCAGCAGCCCACCAAAGGCGGGCACCGGGGAGCTGTTTTTT
CASSPPKAGTGELFF
>TRBJ1-6|16|-|TRBV7-9|-
TGTGCCAGCAGCTCACTCGACCAGGGAAGTCCCTCACCCCTCCACTTT
CASSSLDQGSPSPLHF
>TRBJ2-7|14|-|TRBV9|-
TGTGCCAGCAGCGGCGGACAGAGCAACTACGAGCAGTACTTC
CASSGGQSNYEQYF
>TRBJ2-1|13|-|TRBV6-5|TRBD2
TGTGCCAGAGGGAGCGGGGGGTGGGATGAGCAGTTCTTC
CARGSGGWDEQFF
>TRBJ2-1|13|-|TRBV5-1|TRBD2
TGCGCCAGCGGACGGACTAGCGGCAATGAGCAGTTCTTC
CASGRTSGNEQFF
>TRBJ1-1|11|-|TRBV29-1|-
TGCAGCGTTGAGGAAAGAACGGGAGCTTTCTTT
CSVEERTGAFF
>TRBJ2-1|13|-|TRBV12-3/TRBV12-4|TRBD1
TGTGCCAGCACATGGACAGGGTTCGATGAGCAGTTCTTC
CASTWTGFDEQFF
>TRBJ1-1|16|few|TRBV4-2|TRBD1
TGTGCCAGCAGCCCAAGCACAGGGGCCAGGAACACTGAAGCTTTCTTT
CASSPSTGARNTEAFF
>TRBJ1-2|12|-|TRBV29-1|TRBD1
TGCAGCGCGGGACAGGGGTCCTATGGCTACACCTTC
CSAGQGSYGYTF
>TRBJ2-2|14|-|TRBV13|-
TGTGCCAGCAGCCCCCCTGCGGCCACCGGGGAGCTGTTTTTT
CASSPPAATGELFF
>TRBJ1-3|14|few|TRBV6-5|-
TGTGCCAGCCGACTGGAGGCCGAAGGAAACACCATATATTTT
CASRLEAEGNTIYF
>TRBJ1-5|14|once|TRBV7-2|-
TGTGCCAGCAGCTTAATATCGGGGAATCAGCCCCAGCATTTT
CASSLISGNQPQHF
>TRBJ2-1|14|-|TRBV9|TRBD2
TGTGCCACCTCACCGGGCGGGGGGACGAATGAGCAGTTCTTC
CATSPGGGTNEQFF
>TRBJ1-5|14|-|TRBV5-1|-
TGCGCCAGCAGCTTGGAACGGGGGGGGCAGCCCCAGCATTTT
CASSLERGGQPQHF
>TRBJ1-1|16|-|TRBV18|-
TGTGCCAGCTCTGAGCAGCTCGGGGAGATTAACACTGAAGCTTTCTTT
CASSEQLGEINTEAFF
>TRBJ1-5|15|-|TRBV30|-
TGTGCCTGGAGTGTAGGGGGAAATAGCAATCAGCCCCAGCATTTT
CAWSVGGNSNQPQHF
>TRBJ1-6|16|-|TRBV19|TRBD1
TGTGCCAGTAGTATAGAGGGGACAGCGGATAATTCACCCCTCCACTTT
CASSIEGTADNSPLHF
>TRBJ1-2|11|once|TRBV29-1|-
TGCAGCGTCGGTCGGGAGCCTGGCTACACCTTC
CSVGREPGYTF
>TRBJ2-1|15|-|TRBV10-3|TRBD2
TGTGCCATCAGCCTTGCGGGGGGCCCACGGAATGAGCAGTTCTTC
CAISLAGGPRNEQFF
>TRBJ2-3|15|once|TRBV7-3|-
TGTGCCAGCAGCCCTCTGGGGCAGAGCACAGATACGCAGTATTTT
CASSPLGQSTDTQYF
>TRBJ2-1|14|-|TRBV30|-
TGTGCCTGGAATTTCGGGGGTCGGCGCAATGAGCAGTTCTTC
CAWNFGGRRNEQFF
>TRBJ1-5|13|-|TRBV20-1|-
TGCAGTGCTAGTGGGGGCGGCAATCAGCCCCAGCATTTT
CSASGGGNQPQHF
>TRBJ2-5|14|-|TRBV7-9|TRBD1
TGTGCCAGCAGCCGGACAGGGGGCGTGGAGACCCAGTACTTC
CASSRTGGVETQYF
>TRBJ1-2|11|few|TRBV24-1|-
TGTGCCACCAGTGACAGTTATGGCTACACCTTC
CATSDSYGYTF
>TRBJ2-5|14|-|TRBV4-1|-
TGCGCCAGCAGCCAGATACAGGGAAAAGAGACCCAGTACTTC
CASSQIQGKETQYF
>TRBJ1-3|16|-|TRBV5-6|-
TGTGCCAGCAGCTTATTTGACAGGATCTCTGGAAACACCATATATTTT
CASSLFDRISGNTIYF
>TRBJ1-2|14|-|TRBV6-5|-
TGTGCCAGCAGTTCTTATGCAGGGGAAAGGGGCTACACCTTC
CASSSYAGERGYTF
>TRBJ2-3|16|-|TRBV24-1|TRBD2
TGTGCCACCAGTGACCTTAGCGGGTCTAGCACAGATACGCAGTATTTT
CATSDLSGSSTDTQYF
>TRBJ1-4|13|-|TRBV12-3/TRBV12-4|TRBD1
TGTGCCAGCACCACAGGGGGCTCTGAAAAACTGTTTTTT
CASTTGGSEKLFF
>TRBJ2-2|15|-|TRBV5-1|TRBD1
TGCGCCAGCAGCTTGTCCGGGACAGAGACCGGGGAGCTGTTTTTT
CASSLSGTETGELFF
>TRBJ1-3|15|-|TRBV13|-
TGTGCCAGCAGCTTGCGGGCCAGCTCTGGAAACACCATATATTTT
CASSLRASSGNTIYF
>TRBJ1-2|14|few|TRBV5-4|-
TGTGCCAGCAGCTCCCCCGGGGGAGGGACGGGCTACACCTTC
CASSSPGGGTGYTF